Each of the 22 T cell receptor beta chains below was sequenced from the same sample in a study of blood T cell repertoires in COVID-19 (dated by TCRdb to the early 2020s). The library was generated by the immunoSEQ multiplex PCR assay. TCRdb carries this immuneACCESS record with in-frame sequences only. Its versions omit some clonotypes, under half of them owing to an unresolved V gene in the studies checked, with the rest unexplained. For this sample there are fewer than 300,000 clones; over 75% appear just once. The ten largest clonotypes hold 13% of the sample. The sequencing sample was made of peripheral blood. These TCRs come from a human donor in a cohort sampled during active COVID-19.

Here the CDR3 reads CASSKTGLGQPQHF. The CDR3 DNA is TGTGCCAGCAGCAAGACAGGGCTAGGCCAGCCCCAGCATTTT. The gene calls are TRBV6-5 and TRBJ1-5; 7 bases fit TRBD1. Germline CDR1 and CDR2: MNHEY and SVGAGI. The length of the CDR3 is 14 residues. With 6 bases clipped from V and 7 bases from J, the junction kept 9 bases outside the gene matches.

This clone was counted between two and nine times. The V call is TRBV7-2, the J call TRBJ2-3; 13 positions match TRBD2. The CDR3 is 17 residues long. With 5 bases clipped from V and 4 bases from J, the junction kept 9 bases outside the gene matches. The germline CDR1 and CDR2 sequences are SGHTA and FQGNSA. The CDR3 reads CASSRRTSGSLSDTQYF. CDR3 sequence (DNA): TGTGCCAGCAGCCGCCGGACTAGCGGGAGTCTATCAGATACGCAGTATTTT.

V gene TRBV18 combines with J gene TRBJ2-1; TRBD1 aligns across 8 bases. Germline lookup yields CDR1 KGHSH and CDR2 LQKENI. The CDR3 covers 16 residues. Losses at the gene ends were 0 bases for V and 5 bases for J; bases not matched to a gene: 6. CDR3 loop: CASSPPRTGTNNEQFF. DNA for the CDR3: TGTGCCAGCTCACCACCCAGGACAGGGACCAACAATGAGCAGTTCTTC.

This chain joins TRBV25-1 and TRBJ2-5; the match to TRBD2 covers 15 bases. The J segment lost 7 bases and the V segment lost 4 bases, leaving 7 bases of the junction unmatched. This CDR3 has 16 residues. CDR1 is MGHDK, CDR2 SYGVNS, per germline. The chain's CDR3 is CASSAGLAGGSGTQYF. The CDR3 DNA is TGTGCCAGCAGTGCGGGACTAGCGGGAGGTTCCGGGACCCAGTACTTC.

The rearrangement links TRBV20-1 to TRBJ1-6; the D gene is possibly TRBD1 (6 bases). The CDR3 runs 14 residues. CDR1 is DFQATT, CDR2 SNEGSKA, per germline (reference sequence). V was pared by 3 bases and J by 5 bases, with 11 bases between. CDR3 residues: CSASEWTDNSPLHF. The DNA of the CDR3 is TGCAGTGCTAGTGAGTGGACAGATAATTCACCCCTCCACTTT.

This sequence joins TRBV18 and TRBJ2-1; weak D call: TRBD1 (5 bases). The CDR3 runs to 16 residues. CDR1 and CDR2 from the germline V gene are KGHSH and LQKENI. Trimming shortened V by 3 bases and J by 0 bases, and 12 bases separated the two germline ends. The DNA for the CDR3 is TGTGCCAGCTCACCTAGACAGACCAGCTCCTACAATGAGCAGTTCTTC. Translating gives CASSPRQTSSYNEQFF. Variable domain in full (rest from reference TRBV18 and TRBJ2-1): NAGVMQNPRHLVRRRGQEARLRCSPMKGHSHVYWYRQLPEEGLKFMVYLQKENIIDESGMPKERFSAEFPKEGPSILRIQQVVRGDSAAYFCASSPRQTSSYNEQFFGPGTRLTVL.

J is TRBJ2-2 and V is TRBV19; D is ambiguous. Trimming shortened V by 7 bases and J by 5 bases, and 14 bases separated the two germline ends. Germline V gene data show CDR1 as LNHDA and CDR2 as SQIVND (reference sequence). This CDR3 region has 14 residues. The CDR3 is CASKEYRTTGELFF. DNA for the CDR3: TGTGCCAGTAAAGAGTATAGAACGACCGGGGAGCTGTTTTTT.

The chain joins TRBV5-8 to TRBJ1-1; no reliable D call. The V and J ends lost 4 bases and 0 bases respectively, with 13 bases between them. The germline V gene has CDR1 SGHTS and CDR2 YDEGEE. This CDR3 spans 15 amino acids. The CDR3 DNA reads TGTGCCAGCAGCCGCGATGAGCCTTTGAACACTGAAGCTTTCTTT. Its translation is CASSRDEPLNTEAFF.

V and J are TRBV5-6 and TRBJ1-5; TRBD1 is a possible D gene (5 bases). Germline CDR1 is SGHDT and CDR2 is YYEEEE. Deletions cut 4 bases from V and 7 bases from J, with 9 bases between. The CDR3 is 12 residues long. The chain's CDR3 is CASSLRGQPQHF. The CDR3 DNA reads TGTGCCAGCAGCCTTAGGGGACAGCCCCAGCATTTT.

The chain recombines TRBV7-8 with TRBJ2-1; D perhaps matches TRBD2 (6 bases). V was pared by 3 bases and J by 6 bases, with 15 bases between. The CDR3 is made up of 15 amino acids. CDR1 and CDR2 from the germline V gene are SGHVS and FQNEAQ. CDR3 DNA sequence: TGTGCCAGCAGCTTGACGAACATGGGGGGCAATGAGCAGTTCTTC. It encodes CASSLTNMGGNEQFF.

V gene TRBV28 combines with J gene TRBJ1-1, with 10 bases lining up with TRBD1. There are 14 residues in the CDR3. J gave up 7 bases and V 6 bases, and 8 bases lay outside the gene matches. CDR1 and CDR2 (germline): MDHEN, SYDVKM. The CDR3 DNA sequence: TGTGCCAGCAGCCGACAGGGGGCGCCGTTTGAAGCTTTCTTT. Translated, it gives CASSRQGAPFEAFF.

The V call is TRBV19, the J call TRBJ2-7; 7 nucleotides match TRBD2. CDR1 is LNHDA, CDR2 SQIVND, per germline (reference sequence). The CDR3 loop spans 17 amino acids. V was pared by 2 bases and J by 2 bases, with 12 bases of the junction left unmatched. CDR3 loop: CASSITSSGESAYEQYF. CDR3 coding DNA: TGTGCCAGTAGTATAACGTCTAGCGGAGAAAGCGCCTACGAGCAGTACTTC.

The V and J genes are TRBV6-6 and TRBJ1-1; D is undetermined. Germline V gene sequence: CDR1 MNHNY, CDR2 SVGAGI (reference sequence). Trimming shortened V by 5 bases and J by 4 bases, and 11 bases separated the two germline ends. This CDR3 spans 13 amino acids. CDR3 in DNA: TGTGCCAGCAGTCCCGAAGCGGGCACTGAAGCTTTCTTT. Protein: CASSPEAGTEAFF.

This clone was seen a single time. One end of the junction fails to match germline, which may point to a read error. The chain combines TRBV18 with TRBJ2-7, with D perhaps matching TRBD1 (6 bases). The CDR3 has 15 residues. Germline CDR1 is KGHSH and CDR2 is LQKENI. CDR3 bases: TGTGCCAGCTCCCCGAGGGGGAGCCCTCTACACGAACAGTACTTC. This encodes CASSPRGSPLHEQYF.

V gene TRBV5-4 combines with J gene TRBJ2-7, with TRBD2 identical over 12 bases. The V and J ends lost 3 bases and 1 base, in that order; junction bases with no gene match: 5. The CDR3 totals 16 residues. Germline loops: CDR1 SGHNT, CDR2 YYREEE (reference sequence). CDR3 loop: CASSSALAGGSYEQYF. In DNA, the CDR3 is TGTGCCAGCAGCTCCGCACTAGCGGGAGGATCCTACGAGCAGTACTTC.

This rearrangement joins TRBV6-5 to TRBJ2-7; D is possibly TRBD2 (5 bases). V lost 7 bases and J lost 0, with 16 bases in between. This CDR3 has 15 amino acids. Germline V gene data show CDR1 as MNHEY and CDR2 as SVGAGI. CDR3 sequence reads: CASTVGMGSSYEQYF. The CDR3 coding sequence is TGTGCCAGCACTGTCGGTATGGGGAGCTCCTACGAGCAGTACTTC.

The rearrangement uses TRBV5-4 and TRBJ1-2, with 7 bases matching TRBD1. Trimming cost V 0 bases and J 5 bases; bases outside gene matches: 13. This CDR3 comprises 17 residues. Germline values: CDR1 SGHNT, CDR2 YYREEE (reference sequence). CDR3 sequence (DNA): TGTGCCAGCAGCTTGGAGGGGGCTCCCCCCATCGGGTATGGCTACACCTTC. Translation: CASSLEGAPPIGYGYTF. Using reference TRBV5-4 and TRBJ1-2 for the parts outside the CDR3, the full variable domain is ETGVTQSPTHLIKTRGQQVTLRCSSQSGHNTVSWYQQALGQGPQFIFQYYREEENGRGNFPPRFSGLQFPNYSSELNVNALELDDSALYLCASSLEGAPPIGYGYTFGSGTRLTVV.

The V and J genes are TRBV4-3 and TRBJ2-3; D might be TRBD1 (5 bases). Germline V gene sequence: CDR1 LGHNA, CDR2 YSLEER. The CDR3 extends over 15 amino acids. V was pared by 1 base and J by 3 bases, with 11 bases between. The CDR3 protein is CASSQAGFGTDTQYF. CDR3 coding DNA: TGCGCCAGCAGCCAAGCAGGGTTCGGTACAGATACGCAGTATTTT.

The J gene is TRBJ2-7, the V gene TRBV18; D uncertain. The V end lost 2 bases, the J end lost 0 bases, and 5 bases lay between the germline ends. Germline assignment: CDR1 KGHSH and CDR2 LQKENI. The CDR3 consists of 13 residues. As DNA, the CDR3 is TGTGCCAGCTCACCAGAGGTCTCCTACGAGCAGTACTTC. This gives the protein CASSPEVSYEQYF.

The chain recombines TRBV5-1 with TRBJ2-5, with D unresolved. Germline lookup yields CDR1 SGHRS and CDR2 YFSETQ. The CDR3 is 11 amino acids. The V end lost 5 bases, the J end lost 5 bases, and 7 bases lay between the germline ends. The CDR3 DNA is TGCGCCAGCAGTAGTTCGGAGACCCAGTACTTC. Translated, it gives CASSSSETQYF.

V usage is TRBV18 and J usage is TRBJ2-7; D remains unclear. The CDR3 has 12 residues. Trimming left V 3 bases short and J 3 bases short, with 6 bases between. CDR1 and CDR2 (germline): KGHSH, LQKENI. DNA of the CDR3: TGTGCCAGCTCACCGAGTAACTACGAGCAGTACTTC. It specifies CASSPSNYEQYF. Filled out from reference TRBV18 and TRBJ2-7, the complete variable domain reads NAGVMQNPRHLVRRRGQEARLRCSPMKGHSHVYWYRQLPEEGLKFMVYLQKENIIDESGMPKERFSAEFPKEGPSILRIQQVVRGDSAAYFCASSPSNYEQYFGPGTRLTVT.

The chain carries TRBV6-7 and TRBJ1-4; 7 positions agree with TRBD1. TRBV6-7 is assigned to the ORF class and has an uncertain function. Germline trimming cut 6 bases from V and 10 bases from J; bases unmatched to any gene: 20. The CDR3 has 17 residues. The CDR3 region is CASSSYWTGTAVRKLFF. The CDR3 coding sequence is TGTGCCAGCAGCTCTTATTGGACCGGGACAGCCGTCCGAAAACTGTTTTTT.